The TCR beta chain described here comes from a study of cytomegalovirus exposure and HLA in healthy donors. Study results and caveats: Cytomegalovirus association was assigned to over 150 TCR beta chains. Reported results showed that the classifier diagnosed cytomegalovirus status with high specificity and sensitivity. Among the CMV-associated chains, a few were confirmed in vitro as specific for CMV antigens.

The donors were part of the validation cohort, which consisted of roughly 120 subjects and was separate from the first cohort of several hundred subjects. This clone was detected a few times. Its specificity is not known. TCRdb keeps only in-frame clones here, not all; method: immunoSEQ multiplex PCR. Counted here are over 200,000 clones, around 88% occurring once; the ten biggest clones make up 2.9%. V gave up 4 bases and J gave up 7 bases; unmatched junction bases: 4. Germline V lookup: CDR1 MNHEY, CDR2 SVGAGI. The CDR3 is 12 residues long. The sample taken for sequencing was PBMCs. The chain links TRBV6-5 to TRBJ2-7; the match to TRBD1 covers 7 bases. This receptor was identified in a woman aged 18-29 years in good health and CMV-seronegative. The CDR3 reads CASSSTTGEQYF. In DNA, the CDR3 is TGTGCCAGCAGTTCAACGACAGGGGAGCAGTACTTC.